This is a list of T cell receptor beta chains from one sample in a study of CD8+ T cells in alopecia areata. Sequencing used immunoSEQ multiplex PCR; TCRdb keeps in-frame clones, though not all of them. The profile shows roughly 250,000 clones, about three fifths of them singletons. The source was CD4+ T cells sorted from blood, collected at week 52, from a patient treated with tofacitinib. The source of these receptors is a human donor with alopecia areata. The CDR3 runs from the conserved cysteine through the conserved F or W. A D gene is named only where the DNA matches it firmly.

>TRBV15|.
CATSNNPGRNTEAFF
>TRBV10-3|.
CAISASTEAFF
>TRBV6-1|.
CASSESAYGYTF
>TRBV6-5|TRBD1
CASSVDRWDDIQYF
>TRBV7-2|.
CASSVRANQPQHF
>TRBV11-2|TRBD1
CASRTGVEQYF
>TRBV30|.
CAWRGRSYGYTF
>TRBV7-2|.
CASSWGIGNQPQHF
>TRBV25-1|.
CASSEPGDYEQYF
>TRBV9|.
CASSKRQNTEAFF